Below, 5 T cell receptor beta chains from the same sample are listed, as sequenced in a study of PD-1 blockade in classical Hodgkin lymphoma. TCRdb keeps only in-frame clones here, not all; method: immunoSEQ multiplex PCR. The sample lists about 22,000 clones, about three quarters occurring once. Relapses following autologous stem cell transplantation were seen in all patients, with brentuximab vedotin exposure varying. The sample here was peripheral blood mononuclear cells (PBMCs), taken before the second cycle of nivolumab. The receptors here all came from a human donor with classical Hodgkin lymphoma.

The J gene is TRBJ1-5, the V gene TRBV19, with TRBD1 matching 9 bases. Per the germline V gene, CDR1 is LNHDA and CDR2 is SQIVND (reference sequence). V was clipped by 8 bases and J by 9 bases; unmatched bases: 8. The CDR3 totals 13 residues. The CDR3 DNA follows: TGTGCCAGTGGGCCGACAGGGGGTCTGCCCCAGCATTTT. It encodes CASGPTGGLPQHF.

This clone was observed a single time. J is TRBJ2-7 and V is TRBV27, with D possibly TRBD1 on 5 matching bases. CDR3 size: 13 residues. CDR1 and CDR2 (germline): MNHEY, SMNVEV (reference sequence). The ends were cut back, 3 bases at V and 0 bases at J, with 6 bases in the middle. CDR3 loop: CASSFQGSYEQYF. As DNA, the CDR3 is TGTGCCAGCAGTTTTCAGGGCTCCTACGAGCAGTACTTC.

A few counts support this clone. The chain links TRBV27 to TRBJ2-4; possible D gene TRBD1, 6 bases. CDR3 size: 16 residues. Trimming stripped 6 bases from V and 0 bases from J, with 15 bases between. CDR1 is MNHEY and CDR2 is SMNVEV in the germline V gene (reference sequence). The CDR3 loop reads CASSPRRGLAKNIQYF. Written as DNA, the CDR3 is TGTGCCAGCAGCCCCCGAAGGGGGTTAGCCAAAAACATTCAGTACTTC.

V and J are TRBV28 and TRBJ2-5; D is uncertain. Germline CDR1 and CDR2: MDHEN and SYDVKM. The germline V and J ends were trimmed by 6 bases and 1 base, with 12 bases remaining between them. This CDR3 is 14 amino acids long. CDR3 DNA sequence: TGTGCCAGCAGCGAAGGACCGGGCCAAGAGACCCAGTACTTC. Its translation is CASSEGPGQETQYF. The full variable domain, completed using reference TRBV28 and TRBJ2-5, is DVKVTQSSRYLVKRTGEKVFLECVQDMDHENMFWYRQDPGLGLRLIYFSYDVKMKEKGDIPEGYSVSREKKERFSLILESASTNQTSMYLCASSEGPGQETQYFGPGTRLLVL.

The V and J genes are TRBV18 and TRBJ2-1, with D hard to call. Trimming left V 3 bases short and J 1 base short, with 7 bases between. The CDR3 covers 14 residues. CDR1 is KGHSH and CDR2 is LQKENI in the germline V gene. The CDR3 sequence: CASSPVPSYNEQFF. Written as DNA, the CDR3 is TGTGCCAGCTCACCGGTTCCTTCCTACAATGAGCAGTTCTTC.